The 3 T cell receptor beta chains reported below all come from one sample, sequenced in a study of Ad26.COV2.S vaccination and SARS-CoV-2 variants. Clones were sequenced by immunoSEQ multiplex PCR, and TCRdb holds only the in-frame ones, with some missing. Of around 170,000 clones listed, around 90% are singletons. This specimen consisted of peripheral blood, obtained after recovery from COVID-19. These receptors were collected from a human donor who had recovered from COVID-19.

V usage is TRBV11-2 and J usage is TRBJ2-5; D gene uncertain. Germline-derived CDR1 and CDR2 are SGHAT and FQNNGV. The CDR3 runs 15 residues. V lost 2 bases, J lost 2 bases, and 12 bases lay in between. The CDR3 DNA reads TGTGCCAGCAGCTTACTGGGATTCTATCAAGAGACCCAGTACTTC. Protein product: CASSLLGFYQETQYF.

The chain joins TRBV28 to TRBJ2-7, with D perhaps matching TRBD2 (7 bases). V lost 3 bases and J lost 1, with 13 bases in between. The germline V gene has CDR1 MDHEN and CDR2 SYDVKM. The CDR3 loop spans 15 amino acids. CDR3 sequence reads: CASSFNEGGSYEQYF. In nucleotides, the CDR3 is TGTGCCAGCAGTTTCAATGAGGGGGGGTCCTACGAGCAGTACTTC.

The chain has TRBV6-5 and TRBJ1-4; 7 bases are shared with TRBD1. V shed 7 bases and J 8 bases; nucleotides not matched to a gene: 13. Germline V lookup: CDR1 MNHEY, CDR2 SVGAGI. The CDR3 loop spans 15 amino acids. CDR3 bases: TGTGCCAGCAAAGTCAGGGACAGCCTGGAAGAAAAACTGTTTTTT. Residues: CASKVRDSLEEKLFF.